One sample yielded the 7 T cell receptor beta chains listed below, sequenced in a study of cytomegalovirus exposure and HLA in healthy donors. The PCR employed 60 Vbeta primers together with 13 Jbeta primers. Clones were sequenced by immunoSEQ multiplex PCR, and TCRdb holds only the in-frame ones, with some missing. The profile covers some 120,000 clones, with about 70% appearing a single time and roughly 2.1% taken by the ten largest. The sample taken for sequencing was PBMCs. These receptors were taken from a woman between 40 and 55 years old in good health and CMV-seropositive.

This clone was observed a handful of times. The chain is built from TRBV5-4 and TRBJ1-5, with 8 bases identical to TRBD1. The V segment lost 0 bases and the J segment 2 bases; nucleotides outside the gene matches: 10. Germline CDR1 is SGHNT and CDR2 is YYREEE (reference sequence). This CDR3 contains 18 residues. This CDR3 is CASSLDPRGRIGNQPQHF. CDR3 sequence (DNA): TGTGCCAGCAGCTTGGATCCCAGGGGGCGGATCGGCAATCAGCCCCAGCATTTT.

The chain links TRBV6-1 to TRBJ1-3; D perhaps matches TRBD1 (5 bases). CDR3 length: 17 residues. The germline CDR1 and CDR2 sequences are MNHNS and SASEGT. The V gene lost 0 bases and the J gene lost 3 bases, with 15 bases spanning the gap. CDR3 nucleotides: TGTGCCAGCAGTGAAGCGGCTGGCAGGGTATATGGAAACACCATATATTTT. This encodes CASSEAAGRVYGNTIYF.

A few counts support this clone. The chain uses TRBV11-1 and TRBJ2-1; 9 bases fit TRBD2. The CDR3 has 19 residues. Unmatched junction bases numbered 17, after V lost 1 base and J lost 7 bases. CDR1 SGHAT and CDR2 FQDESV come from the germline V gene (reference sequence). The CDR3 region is CASSLEPLRDGSGRNEQFF. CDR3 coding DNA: TGTGCCAGCAGCTTAGAGCCCCTCAGGGATGGTAGCGGGAGAAATGAGCAGTTCTTC.

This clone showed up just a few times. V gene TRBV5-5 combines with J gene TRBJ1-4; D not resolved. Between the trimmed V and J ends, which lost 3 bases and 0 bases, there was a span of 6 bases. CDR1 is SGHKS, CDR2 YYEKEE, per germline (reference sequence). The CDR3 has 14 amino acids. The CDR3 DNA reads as TGTGCCAGCAGCTGGACTGCAACTAATGAAAAACTGTTTTTT. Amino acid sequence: CASSWTATNEKLFF.

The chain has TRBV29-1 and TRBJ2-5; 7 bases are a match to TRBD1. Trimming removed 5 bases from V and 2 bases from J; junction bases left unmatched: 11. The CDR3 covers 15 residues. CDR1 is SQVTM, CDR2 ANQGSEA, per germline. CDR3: CSVSLNRGRQETQYF. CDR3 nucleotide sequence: TGCAGCGTTAGCTTGAACAGGGGCAGACAAGAGACCCAGTACTTC.

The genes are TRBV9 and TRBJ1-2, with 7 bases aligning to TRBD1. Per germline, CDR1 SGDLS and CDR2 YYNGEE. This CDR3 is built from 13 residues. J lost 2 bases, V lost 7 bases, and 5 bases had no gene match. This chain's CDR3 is CASSIQGNYGYTF. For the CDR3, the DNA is TGTGCCAGCTCGATACAGGGGAACTATGGCTACACCTTC.

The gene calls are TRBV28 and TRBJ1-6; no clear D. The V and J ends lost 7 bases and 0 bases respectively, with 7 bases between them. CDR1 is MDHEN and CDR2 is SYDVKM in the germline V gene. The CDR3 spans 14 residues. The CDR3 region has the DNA TGTGCCAGCAAGCCGAGCTCCTATAATTCACCCCTCCACTTT. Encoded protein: CASKPSSYNSPLHF.